This TCR beta chain was sequenced for a study of blood T cell repertoires in COVID-19 (dated by TCRdb to about 2020). Describing the broader study: Samples from collaborators originated in the United States, Italy and Spain and spanned both the acute and convalescent phases of COVID-19. The material from the prospective study consisted of cDNA or gDNA derived from T cells, B-cell-depleted T cells, or PBMCs. Subjects who had been exposed to COVID-19, were actively infected with it, or had recovered from it provided the deeply sampled blood TCRbeta repertoires that made up the dataset. A freely available public database, intended as a resource for researchers studying the immune response to SARS-CoV-2, is where the repertoires were released. Samples were obtained from the ongoing ImmuneRACE study (first 160 participants) and from about 1,300 subjects provided by 6 global collaborators. Nearly every sample came with metadata listing a de-identified subject ID, COVID-19 status, age in years and sex. Where HLA class I and class II types were available, the types were taken from metadata supplied by the sample provider, not from assay-based typing.

TCRbeta CDR3 regions were amplified from genomic DNA by means of the immunoSEQ Assay, a bias-controlled multiplex PCR. For the original study's pipeline: The number of nucleated cells in each sample was estimated by amplification of reference gene primers within the assay. To quantify the absolute abundance of each unique TCRbeta CDR3 rearrangement, sequence reads were collapsed and filtered. For each sample, productive Simpson clonality was calculated as the square root of Simpson's diversity index across productive rearrangements. Imported from immuneACCESS, the table was reduced by TCRdb to in-frame sequences with V and J called. These copies leave out some clones; in studies compared against another copy, an unresolved V gene accounts for under half, and the cause of the remainder is not known. The V and J calls and clone size were taken over from that table, and D and trimming were inferred from the DNA. The sample table records 180,000 or so clones; approximately 91% of these occur just once. In total, the top ten clones hold about 7% of the sample.

Concerning this clone itself: The antigen it binds to is not known. Nothing much larger sits one base from this clone, and base qualities are not available.

The collaborating institutions used their own protocols to collect whole blood in K2EDTA tubes. Collaborator samples were shipped for TCRbeta analysis as frozen whole blood, isolated PBMCs, or DNA extracted from either sample type. Points the paper makes about the study in general: The quantity of clinical and demographic metadata differed by source and by participant and was supplied without curation.

The receptor's source is a man aged 35 to 55 with acute or convalescent COVID-19. Material for sequencing was peripheral blood.

CDR3 region: CASSPRGRVNEQFF. The DNA sequence is given as TGTGCCAGCAGCCCCAGGGGTAGAGTGAATGAGCAGTTCTTC. The sequence is built from TRBV3-1 (or the pseudogene TRBV3-2) and TRBJ2-1; 6 matching bases give a weak D call of TRBD1. CDR1 and CDR2 are drawn from the germline V gene (reference sequence): LGHDT, YNNKEL. There are 14 amino acids in the CDR3, from cysteine to phenylalanine inclusive. Of all the DNA, just the CDR3 is kept, 42 bases in frame from base 1. V is reduced by 4 bases and J by 7 bases, leaving a spacing of 14 bases between them.